Given below is one T cell receptor (beta chain) in context. The data were obtained in a study of shared clonotypes between healthy human individuals. Germline-derived CDR1 and CDR2 are SGHRS and YFSETQ. Trimming took 4 bases from V and 4 from J; bases not matched to a gene: 11. The CDR3 spans 17 residues. Assay used: immunoSEQ multiplex PCR; TCRdb lists only in-frame clones, some missing. Of approximately 2,300,000 clones listed, 85% to 95% are singletons. Sequencing used naive CD4+ T cells from PBMCs. The sample's subset: CD45RA+ positively selected. The chain combines TRBV5-1 with TRBJ2-2, with 9 bases matching TRBD1. The TCR comes from a man aged 18 to 30 in good health. Some clones in this sample may be carry-over from other donors' samples. CDR3 loop: CASSIKTGGSVTGELFF. In DNA, the CDR3 is TGCGCCAGCAGCATAAAGACAGGGGGGAGTGTCACCGGGGAGCTGTTTTTT.